This T cell receptor beta chain was retrieved from a study of T cell responses to AZD1222 COVID-19 vaccine. Germline V gene lookup returns CDR1 SGHDT and CDR2 YYEEEE. CDR3 size: 17 residues. Trimming cost V 4 bases and J 0 bases; bases outside gene matches: 6. Produced via immunoSEQ multiplex PCR; TCRdb's table is partial and in-frame only. In the table there are about 170,000 clones, approximately 90% of which are singletons. Findings of the study overall: The breadth and depth of Spike-specific TCRs increased once two AZD1222 doses had been given. No day 14 peak samples; only post-peak repertoires were characterized. Baseline seropositivity characterized only a handful of AZD1222 recipients.

A few counts support this clone. What it recognizes is unknown. The sequence was collected from an adult who received the AZD1222 COVID-19 vaccine. Sequencing was performed on peripheral blood, taken 28 days after the second AZD1222 dose. The chain is built from TRBV5-6 and TRBJ2-7, with TRBD2 identical over 14 bases. CDR3 in DNA: TGTGCCAGCAGCCCGACTAGCGGGGGGGGGACCTCCTACGAGCAGTACTTC. It specifies CASSPTSGGGTSYEQYF.